This T cell receptor (beta chain) is from a study of T cells in Graves' hyperthyroidism and ophthalmopathy. Findings of the study overall: Separation of ophthalmopathy from stable hyperthyroidism was achieved by a 13 V-J model. Prediction of ophthalmopathy progression came a median 6.5 months pre-onset.

This clonotype appeared many times. Antigen: not known. There were TCR beta CDR3 regions amplified from RNA transcripts. HTBI primers were used for first-round RT-PCR of the TCR CDR3. TCRdb independently ran MiXCR on the multiplex PCR reads; one entry per CDR3 protein. The sample has about 770,000 distinct CDR3 sequences; around 19% are singletons. The CDR3 totals 17 residues. Germline CDR1 reads SGHAT; CDR2 reads FQNNGV. V lost 5 bases to trimming and J lost 4 bases; unmatched junction nucleotides: 16. The TCR originated in a woman in her forties or fifties with Graves' hyperthyroidism that later progressed to Graves' ophthalmopathy. The V and J genes are TRBV11-2 and TRBJ1-2; 7 nucleotides align to TRBD1. The sample was blood. The CDR3 loop is CASSPTLNRGGAYGYTF. The CDR3 coding sequence is TGTGCCAGCAGCCCTACTCTTAACAGGGGAGGGGCCTATGGCTACACCTTC.